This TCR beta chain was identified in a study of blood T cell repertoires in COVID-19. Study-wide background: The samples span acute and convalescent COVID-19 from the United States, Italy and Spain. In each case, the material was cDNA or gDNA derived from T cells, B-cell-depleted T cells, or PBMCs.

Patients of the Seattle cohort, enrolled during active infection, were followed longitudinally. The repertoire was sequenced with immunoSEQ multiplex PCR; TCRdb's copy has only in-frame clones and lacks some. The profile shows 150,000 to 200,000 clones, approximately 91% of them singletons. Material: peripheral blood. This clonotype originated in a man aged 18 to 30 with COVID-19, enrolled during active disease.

CDR3 region: CASRDKDLGEQFF. As DNA, the CDR3 is TGTGCCAGCCGGGACAAGGACCTGGGGGAGCAGTTCTTC. V and J are TRBV3-1 (or the pseudogene TRBV3-2) and TRBJ2-1; D is perhaps TRBD1 (6 bases). This CDR3 region has 13 residues. The ends were cut back, 8 bases at V and 10 bases at J, with 18 bases in the middle. Germline V gene lookup returns CDR1 LGHDT and CDR2 YNNKEL (reference sequence).